Listed below are T cell receptor beta chains from one sample, sequenced in a study of neurological immune-mediated disorders. TCRdb re-called the 5' RACE reads with MiXCR, one entry per CDR3 protein. The repertoire has roughly 57,000 distinct CDR3 sequences, approximately 25% of them found once; the top ten carry over 4.5%. The sample was PBMCs. Receptors were obtained from a man in his sixties with HTLV-1-associated myelopathy (HAM/TSP). Each CDR3 is given with its conserved first and last residue. The order of the fields is J gene, D gene, V gene, clone size, CDR3 protein, CDR3 DNA. The D gene is left open where the match is weak. The listing skips clone size in some rows; elsewhere it reads once, few, many or a size class.

>TRBJ1-2|.|TRBV20-1|many
CSARDGAVGRRGYTF
TGCAGTGCTAGAGACGGAGCGGTAGGGCGGCGAGGCTACACCTTC
>TRBJ2-3|.|TRBV12-3/TRBV12-4|many
CASSLPLRTQYF
TGTGCCAGCAGCTTACCTCTGAGGACGCAGTATTTT
>TRBJ2-7|.|TRBV18|many
CASSAEGVVSYEQYF
TGTGCCAGCTCAGCCGAGGGGGTAGTCTCCTACGAGCAGTACTTC
>TRBJ2-5|.|TRBV4-1|many
CASSQGYSGIQETQYF
TGCGCCAGCAGCCAAGGCTATTCCGGGATTCAAGAGACCCAGTACTTC
>TRBJ1-2|.|TRBV7-8|many
CASSSREGYGYTF
TGTGCCAGCAGCTCTAGGGAAGGCTATGGCTACACCTTC
>TRBJ2-4|.|TRBV5-1|.
CASSTATREAKNIQYF
TGCGCCAGCAGCACGGCAACCCGGGAGGCCAAAAACATTCAGTACTTC
>TRBJ2-7|TRBD2|TRBV5-1|many
CASSLAGTSASYEQYF
TGCGCCAGCAGCTTGGCCGGGACTAGCGCCTCCTACGAGCAGTACTTC
>TRBJ1-1|.|TRBV27|once
CASSLVGPNTEAFF
TGTGCCAGCAGTTTAGTTGGGCCGAACACTGAAGCTTTCTTT
>TRBJ2-1|.|TRBV5-1|many
CASSLAWGVSYNEQFF
TGCGCCAGCAGCTTGGCCTGGGGAGTGTCCTACAATGAGCAGTTCTTC
>TRBJ2-5|TRBD2|TRBV29-1|.
CSVEPSGTRQEPQYF
TGCAGCGTTGAACCATCCGGGACTAGGCAAGAGCCCCAGTACTTC
>TRBJ2-4|TRBD2|TRBV20-1|.
CSATIPPGLAELAKNIQYF
TGCAGTGCTACCATCCCCCCGGGACTAGCGGAACTAGCCAAAAACATTCAGTACTTC
>TRBJ2-7|.|TRBV20-1|many
CSARDPPGGSYEQYF
TGCAGTGCTAGAGACCCCCCCGGGGGTTCCTACGAGCAGTACTTC
>TRBJ1-1|TRBD1|TRBV9|many
CASSVGGTGKAFF
TGTGCCAGCAGCGTAGGAGGGACAGGGAAGGCTTTCTTT
>TRBJ2-1|TRBD1|TRBV11-1|many
CASSTRQGAVNEQFF
TGTGCCAGCAGCACCCGACAGGGGGCGGTGAATGAGCAGTTCTTC
>TRBJ2-1|TRBD2|TRBV5-1|.
CASSNGLESYNEQFF
TGCGCCAGCAGCAACGGACTAGAATCTTACAATGAGCAGTTCTTC
>TRBJ1-1|TRBD1|TRBV12-3/TRBV12-4|many
CASRRTGALGNTEAFF
TGTGCCAGCAGACGGACAGGAGCCTTGGGGAACACTGAAGCTTTCTTT
>TRBJ2-3|.|TRBV9|.
CASAPGTDTQYF
TGTGCCAGCGCTCCCGGCACAGATACGCAGTATTTT
>TRBJ1-5|.|TRBV29-1|many
CSVEVASNQPQHF
TGCAGCGTTGAAGTGGCTAGCAATCAGCCCCAGCATTTT
>TRBJ2-3|.|TRBV2|many
CASRIDLADVGTDTQYF
TGTGCCAGCAGAATCGATTTAGCGGACGTGGGGACAGATACGCAGTATTTT
>TRBJ1-2|.|TRBV4-1|many
CASSQDPGNDLRGYTF
TGCGCCAGCAGCCAAGATCCAGGGAATGACCTCCGAGGCTACACCTTC
>TRBJ1-2|TRBD1|TRBV5-5|many
CASSFRQGATKNGCTF
TGTGCCAGCAGCTTCCGACAGGGGGCTACAAAGAATGGCTGCACCTTC
>TRBJ2-1|.|TRBV14|.
CARRQAQRVNEQFF
TGTGCCAGAAGACAAGCGCAACGGGTCAATGAGCAGTTCTTC
>TRBJ1-1|.|TRBV2|.
CASSDVMNTEAFF
TGTGCCAGCAGTGATGTGATGAACACTGAAGCTTTCTTT
>TRBJ2-7|TRBD2|TRBV20-1|many
CSAREGAGEGEQYF
TGCAGTGCTAGAGAAGGAGCGGGAGAAGGCGAGCAGTACTTC
>TRBJ2-3|TRBD2|TRBV5-5|many
CASSPLAGGAADTQYF
TGTGCCAGCAGCCCACTAGCGGGAGGGGCCGCCGATACGCAGTATTTT
>TRBJ1-1|.|TRBV15|many
CATSSSGPPLRAFF
TGTGCCACCAGCAGTTCCGGACCTCCATTACGAGCTTTCTTT
>TRBJ2-1|.|TRBV14|many
CASSNVRRRKFF
TGTGCCAGCAGCAACGTTCGGAGGCGAAAGTTCTTC
>TRBJ2-7|.|TRBV5-1|once
CASTSGYEQYF
TGCGCCAGCACGTCGGGTTACGAGCAGTACTTC
>TRBJ2-1|.|TRBV20-1|.
CSASGSYNEQFF
TGCAGTGCTAGCGGCTCCTACAATGAGCAGTTCTTC
>TRBJ1-1|TRBD1|TRBV11-1|many
CASSPEGQGNTEAFF
TGTGCCAGCAGCCCGGAGGGACAGGGGAACACTGAAGCTTTCTTT
>TRBJ2-7|.|TRBV6-1|many
CASRQGLSYEQYF
TGTGCCAGCAGACAGGGTCTCTCCTACGAGCAGTACTTC
>TRBJ2-1|TRBD2|TRBV18|many
CASSPPGGNEQFF
TGTGCCAGCTCACCACCGGGAGGGAATGAGCAGTTCTTC
>TRBJ1-1|TRBD1|TRBV12-3/TRBV12-4|many
CASKQGNIVMNTEAFF
TGTGCCAGCAAACAGGGGAACATTGTTATGAACACTGAAGCTTTCTTT
>TRBJ1-1|.|TRBV20-1|.
CSASEGRYTEAFF
TGCAGTGCGTCCGAAGGGCGGTACACTGAAGCTTTCTTT
>TRBJ2-5|.|TRBV18|.
CASSLNTQGGENQYF
TGTGCCAGCTCACTAAACACACAGGGAGGCGAGAACCAGTACTTC
>TRBJ2-3|.|TRBV28|many
CASSFEVLDTQYF
TGTGCCAGCAGTTTCGAAGTGTTGGATACGCAGTATTTT
>TRBJ1-5|TRBD1|TRBV10-3|.
CAISEDRGPRWAQHF
TGTGCCATCAGTGAGGACAGGGGGCCCCGATGGGCCCAGCATTTT
>TRBJ2-7|.|TRBV10-1|many
CASSESGLQQYF
TGCGCCAGCAGTGAGTCGGGACTCCAGCAGTACTTC
>TRBJ2-3|.|TRBV12-3/TRBV12-4|few
CASLTRFRQGRADTQYF
TGTGCCAGCCTCACCCGATTTAGACAGGGGAGGGCAGATACGCAGTATTTT
>TRBJ2-7|.|TRBV25-1|many
CASSEPGQSYEQYF
TGTGCCAGCAGTGAGCCTGGGCAGAGTTACGAGCAGTACTTC
>TRBJ2-3|TRBD2|TRBV5-4|many
CASSLGFSALAGGDTQYF
TGTGCCAGCAGCTTGGGGTTTTCGGCTCTAGCGGGAGGGGATACGCAGTATTTT
>TRBJ2-3|.|TRBV6-6|many
CASSYLVGADTQYF
TGTGCCAGCAGTTACCTGGTAGGGGCAGATACGCAGTATTTT
>TRBJ2-3|TRBD2|TRBV20-1|.
CSARLAGVSDTQYF
TGCAGTGCCCGACTAGCGGGAGTATCAGATACGCAGTATTTT